This T cell receptor beta chain comes out of a study of blood T cell repertoires in COVID-19. Background on the study: Sources were T cells, B-cell-depleted T cells, or PBMCs; the material itself was cDNA or gDNA.

Study processing details: From reference gene primer amplification, estimates of nucleated cell counts were derived. Here immunoSEQ multiplex PCR was the method, and the copy in TCRdb shows in-frame clones only, minus some. The V and J calls and clone size are taken from that table; D and trimming were inferred from the DNA. Of a few hundred thousand clones in the sample, about 90% were seen once. From germline, CDR1 is SGHRS and CDR2 YFSETQ. This CDR3 spans 19 amino acids. V shed 3 bases, J shed 2 bases, and the junction held 12 bases outside the gene matches. Those enrolled, adults aged 18 to 89 years, came from some 23 US areas. Resolution of symptoms, clearance, or two negative PCRs was present in recovered Cohort 3 donors. This clone has just one count.

The chain joins TRBV5-1 to TRBJ1-6; 9 bases match TRBD1. This TCR came from a woman in her thirties who had recovered from COVID-19. Sequenced sample: PBMCs or T cells enriched from blood (not recorded which). The DNA for the CDR3 is TGCGCCAGCAGCTCTAGAGCCGGGACAGGGTCGGCCTATAATTCACCCCTCCACTTT. Translation: CASSSRAGTGSAYNSPLHF.